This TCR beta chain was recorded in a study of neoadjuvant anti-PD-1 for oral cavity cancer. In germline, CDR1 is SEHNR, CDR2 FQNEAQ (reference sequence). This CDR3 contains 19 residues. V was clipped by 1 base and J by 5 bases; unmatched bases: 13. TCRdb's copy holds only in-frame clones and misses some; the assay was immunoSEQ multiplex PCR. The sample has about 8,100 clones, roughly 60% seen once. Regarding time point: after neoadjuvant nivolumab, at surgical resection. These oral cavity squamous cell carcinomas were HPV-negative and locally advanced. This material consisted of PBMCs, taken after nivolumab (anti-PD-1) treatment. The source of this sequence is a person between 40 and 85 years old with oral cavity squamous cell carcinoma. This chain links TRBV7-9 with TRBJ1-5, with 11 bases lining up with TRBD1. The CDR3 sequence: CASSLVVRGQGARDQPQHF. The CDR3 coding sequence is TGTGCCAGCAGCTTAGTGGTGCGCGGACAGGGGGCGAGGGATCAGCCCCAGCATTTT.